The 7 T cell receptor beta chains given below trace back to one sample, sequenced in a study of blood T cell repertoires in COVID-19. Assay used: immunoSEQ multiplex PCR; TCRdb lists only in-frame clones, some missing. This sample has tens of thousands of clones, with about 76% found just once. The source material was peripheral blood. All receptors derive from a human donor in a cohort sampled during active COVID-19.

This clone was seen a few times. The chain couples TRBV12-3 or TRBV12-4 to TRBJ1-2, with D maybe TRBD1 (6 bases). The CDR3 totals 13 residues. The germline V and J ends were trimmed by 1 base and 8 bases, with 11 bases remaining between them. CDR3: CASSLGRTAGYTF. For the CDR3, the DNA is TGTGCCAGCAGTTTAGGGAGGACAGCCGGCTACACCTTC.

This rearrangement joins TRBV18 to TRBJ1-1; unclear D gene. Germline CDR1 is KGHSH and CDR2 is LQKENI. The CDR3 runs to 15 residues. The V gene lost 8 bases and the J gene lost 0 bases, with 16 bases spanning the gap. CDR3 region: CASHSGVLVNTEAFF. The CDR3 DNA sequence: TGTGCCAGCCACTCGGGAGTTCTCGTGAACACTGAAGCTTTCTTT.

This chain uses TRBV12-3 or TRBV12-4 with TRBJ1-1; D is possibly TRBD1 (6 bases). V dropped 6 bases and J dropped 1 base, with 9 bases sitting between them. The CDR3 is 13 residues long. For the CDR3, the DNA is TGTGCCAGCAGAAGGACAGAGAACACTGAAGCTTTCTTT. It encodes CASRRTENTEAFF.

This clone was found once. CDR3 nucleotides: TGTGCCACCAGCCCCGACAGCGACTTCCAAGAGACCCAGTACTTC. This sequence encodes CATSPDSDFQETQYF. The chain employs TRBV19 and TRBJ2-5; weak D call: TRBD1 (5 bases). The germline CDR1 and CDR2 sequences are LNHDA and SQIVND (reference sequence). The CDR3 sequence is 15 residues long. Deletions cut 10 bases from V and 1 base from J, with 19 bases between.

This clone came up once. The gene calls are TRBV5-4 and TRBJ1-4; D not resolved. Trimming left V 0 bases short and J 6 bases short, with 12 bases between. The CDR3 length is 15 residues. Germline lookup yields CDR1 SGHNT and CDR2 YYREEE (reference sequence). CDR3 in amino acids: CASSLANRADEKLFF. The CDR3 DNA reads TGTGCCAGCAGCTTGGCCAATCGTGCAGATGAAAAACTGTTTTTT. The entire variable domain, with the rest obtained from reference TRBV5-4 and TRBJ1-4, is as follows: ETGVTQSPTHLIKTRGQQVTLRCSSQSGHNTVSWYQQALGQGPQFIFQYYREEENGRGNFPPRFSGLQFPNYSSELNVNALELDDSALYLCASSLANRADEKLFFGSGTQLSVL.

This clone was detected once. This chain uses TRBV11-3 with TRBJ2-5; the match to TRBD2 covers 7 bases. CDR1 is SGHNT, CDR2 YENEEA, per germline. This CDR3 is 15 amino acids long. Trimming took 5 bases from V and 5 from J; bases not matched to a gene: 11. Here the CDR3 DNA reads TGTGCCAGCAGCGCCCCGACGGGAGGCGAGGAGACCCAGTACTTC. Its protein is CASSAPTGGEETQYF.

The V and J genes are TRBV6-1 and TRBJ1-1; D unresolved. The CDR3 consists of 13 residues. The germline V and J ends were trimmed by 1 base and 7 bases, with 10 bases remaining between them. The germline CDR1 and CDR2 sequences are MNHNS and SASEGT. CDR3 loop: CASSEGWQDEAFF. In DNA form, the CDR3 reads TGTGCCAGCAGTGAAGGGTGGCAGGATGAAGCTTTCTTT.